These 12 T cell receptor beta chains originate from one sample sequenced in a study of cytomegalovirus exposure and HLA in healthy donors (TCRdb year 2017). The library was built by means of the immunoSEQ multiplex PCR assay. For the multiplex PCR, a mixture combining 60 forward primers for TCR Vbeta segments and 13 reverse primers for TCR Jbeta segments was used. TCRdb retrieved this table from immuneACCESS and kept in-frame rearrangements only. Not all clones are present; in checked studies, unresolved V genes account for under half, and no reason is known for the remainder. This sample gives more than 100,000 clones in total; 76% of them show up just once. 1.5% to 2% of the sample belongs to the ten largest clones. Source material: PBMCs. The receptors here all came from a female donor in good health and CMV-seropositive.

The rearrangement links TRBV27 to TRBJ2-5; D is ambiguous. V lost 5 bases to trimming and J lost 1 base, with 8 bases between them. The CDR3 is 13 residues long. CDR1 and CDR2 (germline): MNHEY, SMNVEV (reference sequence). CDR3 residues: CASSTSVQETQYF. The CDR3 DNA reads as TGTGCCAGCAGTACCTCAGTCCAAGAGACCCAGTACTTC.

This clone appeared once. The chain combines TRBV7-6 with TRBJ2-7, with TRBD1 matching over 7 bases. The germline CDR1 and CDR2 sequences are SGHVS and FNYEAQ. With 5 bases clipped from V and 2 bases from J, the junction kept 6 bases outside the gene matches. The CDR3 totals 14 residues. CDR3 loop: CASSPGQVAYEQYF. The CDR3 DNA reads TGTGCCAGCAGCCCCGGACAGGTTGCCTACGAGCAGTACTTC.

The rearrangement joins TRBV2 to TRBJ2-1; D not resolved. Germline CDR1 and CDR2: SNHLY and FYNNEI. This CDR3 has 16 residues. V was clipped by 8 bases and J by 2 bases, with 19 bases between them. The chain's CDR3 is CASSPFETLTYNEQFF. For the CDR3, the DNA is TGTGCCAGCTCCCCCTTCGAGACTCTTACCTACAATGAGCAGTTCTTC.

The chain employs TRBV28 and TRBJ1-2; TRBD1 matches 7 bases. Losses at the gene ends were 6 bases for V and 4 bases for J; bases not matched to a gene: 8. The germline gives CDR1 MDHEN, CDR2 SYDVKM. CDR3 size: 14 residues. Written as DNA, the CDR3 is TGTGCCAGCAGAGCCGGGACAGCCATCTATGGCTACACCTTC. Protein sequence: CASRAGTAIYGYTF.

The rearrangement uses TRBV9 and TRBJ2-5, with D possibly TRBD2 on 8 matching bases. V lost 0 bases to trimming and J lost 5 bases, with 20 bases between them. Germline assignment: CDR1 SGDLS and CDR2 YYNGEE. The CDR3 consists of 17 residues. In nucleotides, the CDR3 is TGTGCCAGCAGCGTAGGAGGGGGCACTAGCGGTGTGGAGACCCAGTACTTC. This codes for CASSVGGGTSGVETQYF. The full variable domain, rest sourced from reference TRBV9 and TRBJ2-5, is DSGVTQTPKHLITATGQRVTLRCSPRSGDLSVYWYQQSLDQGLQFLIQYYNGEERAKGNILERFSAQQFPDLHSELNLSSLELGDSALYFCASSVGGGTSGVETQYFGPGTRLLVL.

This clone is deemed medium-sized. This chain uses TRBV4-1 with TRBJ2-7; no reliable D call. The CDR3 has 14 amino acids. With 4 bases removed from V and 0 bases from J, the gap between germline ends came to 10 bases. From germline, CDR1 is MGHRA and CDR2 YSYEKL. The CDR3: CASSRSGGSYEQYF. In nucleotides, the CDR3 is TGCGCCAGCAGCCGATCGGGTGGCTCCTACGAGCAGTACTTC.

The chain uses TRBV2 and TRBJ1-1; tentative D call: TRBD1 (5 bases). Looked up from germline, CDR1 is SNHLY and CDR2 is FYNNEI. The CDR3 covers 13 residues. V dropped 6 bases and J dropped 0 bases, with 8 bases sitting between them. The CDR3 region has the DNA TGTGCCAGCAGGACAGAGATGAACACTGAAGCTTTCTTT. Translated, it gives CASRTEMNTEAFF. Drawing the rest from reference TRBV2 and TRBJ1-1, the complete variable domain is EPEVTQTPSHQVTQMGQEVILRCVPISNHLYFYWYRQILGQKVEFLVSFYNNEISEKSEIFDDQFSVERPDGSNFTLKIRSTKLEDSAMYFCASRTEMNTEAFFGQGTRLTVV.

This sequence joins TRBV2 and TRBJ1-1; TRBD1 agrees at 11 bases. J gave up 2 bases and V 3 bases, and 5 bases lay outside the gene matches. Germline V gene sequence: CDR1 SNHLY, CDR2 FYNNEI. This CDR3 is 16 amino acids long. The CDR3 DNA follows: TGTGCCAGCAGTGATATGGACAGGGGGCAAAACACTGAAGCTTTCTTT. This sequence encodes CASSDMDRGQNTEAFF.

The V gene is TRBV6-6, the J gene TRBJ1-4; TRBD1 is a possible D gene (6 bases). V lost 2 bases and J 5 bases, leaving 9 bases between the germline ends. The CDR3 consists of 14 residues. Germline-derived CDR1 and CDR2 are MNHNY and SVGAGI (reference sequence). The CDR3 sequence is CASSYPGQNEKLFF. CDR3 coding DNA: TGTGCCAGCAGTTACCCCGGACAGAATGAAAAACTGTTTTTT.

V usage is TRBV5-1 and J usage is TRBJ1-1, with 12 bases aligning to TRBD1. CDR1 is SGHRS, CDR2 YFSETQ, per germline. The CDR3 spans 15 residues. The junction had 7 bases not matched to a gene; V was cut back by 3 bases and J by 7 bases. The CDR3 loop is CASSSGTGGLYEAFF. The CDR3 DNA is TGCGCCAGCAGCTCCGGGACAGGGGGCCTCTATGAAGCTTTCTTT.

The count of this clone is one. This chain links TRBV6-6 with TRBJ2-2; 8 bases fit TRBD2. The CDR3 has 16 amino acids. Germline V gene lookup returns CDR1 MNHNY and CDR2 SVGAGI (reference sequence). The junction had 13 bases not matched to a gene; V was cut back by 7 bases and J by 6 bases. The CDR3 sequence is CASTLLPSGRSGELFF. The CDR3 nucleotides read TGTGCCAGCACCCTACTCCCTAGCGGGCGATCCGGGGAGCTGTTTTTT.

The chain combines TRBV9 with TRBJ1-5, with TRBD1 as a possible D gene (6 bases). V lost 5 bases and J 8 bases, leaving 20 bases between the germline ends. Germline values: CDR1 SGDLS, CDR2 YYNGEE. CDR3 length: 15 amino acids. The CDR3 nucleotides read TGTGCCAGCAGTGGGGGCGGACTCCCGGAGAAGCCCCAGCATTTT. This gives the protein CASSGGGLPEKPQHF.